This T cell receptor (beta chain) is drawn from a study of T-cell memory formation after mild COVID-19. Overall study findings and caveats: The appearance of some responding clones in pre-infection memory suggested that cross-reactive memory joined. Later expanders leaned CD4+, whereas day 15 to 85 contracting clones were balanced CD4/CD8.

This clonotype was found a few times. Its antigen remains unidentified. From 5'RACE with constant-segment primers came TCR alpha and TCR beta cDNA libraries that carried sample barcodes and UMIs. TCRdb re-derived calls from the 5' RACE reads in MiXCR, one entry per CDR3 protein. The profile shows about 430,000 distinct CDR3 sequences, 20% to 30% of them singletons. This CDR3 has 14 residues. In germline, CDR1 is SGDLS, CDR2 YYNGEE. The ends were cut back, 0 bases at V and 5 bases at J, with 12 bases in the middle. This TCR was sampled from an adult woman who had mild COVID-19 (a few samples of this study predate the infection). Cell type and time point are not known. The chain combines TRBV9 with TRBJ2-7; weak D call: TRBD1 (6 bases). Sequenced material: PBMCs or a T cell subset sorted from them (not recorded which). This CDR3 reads CASSVGRGAHEQYF. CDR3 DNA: TGTGCCAGCAGCGTAGGCAGGGGCGCCCACGAGCAGTACTTC.